This TCR beta chain stems from a study of T cell responses to AZD1222 COVID-19 vaccine. Study-level points and caveats: Most donors were white British, females outnumbered males, and clonal diversity was possibly underestimated. Spike regions recognized by vaccine-associated CD4 TCRs spanned the protein, led by 160-218 and 743-854. Among spike-specific TCRs, nearly half reportedly target unmutated variant regions. Only a handful of AZD1222 recipients, roughly 6 in all, had baseline seropositivity.

Profiled with immunoSEQ multiplex PCR; TCRdb holds only in-frame clones, not every one. The data show 85,000 to 100,000 clones, more than 85% seen once. CDR3 length: 12 amino acids. CDR1 and CDR2 from the germline V gene are SQVTM and ANQGSEA. V lost 2 bases, J lost 7 bases, and 3 bases stayed unmatched. Worth noting for this clone: Its cognate antigen is unknown.

The V and J genes are TRBV29-1 and TRBJ1-1, with 8 bases matching TRBD1. This specimen consisted of peripheral blood, obtained 28 days after the second AZD1222 dose. The receptor's source is an adult who received the AZD1222 COVID-19 vaccine. The CDR3 DNA sequence: TGCAGCGTTGAACAGGGGGCGCTTGAAGCTTTCTTT. Translating it yields CSVEQGALEAFF.